One sample yielded the 24 T cell receptor beta chains listed below, sequenced in a study of blood T cell repertoires in COVID-19. Only in-frame clones appear in the TCRdb table, and some are missing; sequencing was by immunoSEQ multiplex PCR. The table lists 300,000 or so clones, 85% to 90% of them singletons. Sequenced material: PBMCs or T cells enriched from blood (not recorded which). All receptors come from a woman aged 18-29 years who had recovered from COVID-19.

This chain connects TRBV7-6 to TRBJ2-5, with 7 positions matching TRBD1. The CDR3 has 15 amino acids. CDR1 and CDR2 from the germline V gene are SGHVS and FNYEAQ. J lost 1 base, V lost 6 bases, and 8 bases had no gene match. CDR3: CASSEGTAIQETQYF. As DNA, the CDR3 is TGTGCCAGCAGTGAGGGGACAGCAATCCAAGAGACCCAGTACTTC.

The J gene is TRBJ2-3, the V gene TRBV7-2; 13 positions agree with TRBD2. V gave up 5 bases and J gave up 3 bases; unmatched junction bases: 5. The CDR3 length is 16 residues. CDR1 is SGHTA, CDR2 FQGNSA, per germline. The chain's CDR3 is CASSQGLAGNTDTQYF. The CDR3 region has the DNA TGTGCCAGCAGCCAGGGACTAGCGGGGAATACAGATACGCAGTATTTT. Full variable domain (missing parts from reference TRBV7-2 and TRBJ2-3): GAGVSQSPSNKVTEKGKDVELRCDPISGHTALYWYRQSLGQGLEFLIYFQGNSAPDKSGLPSDRFSAERTGGSVSTLTIQRTQQEDSAVYLCASSQGLAGNTDTQYFGPGTRLTVL.

The DNA for the CDR3 is TGTGCCAGCAGCTTAAATTCGGGAGTCAGCGAGCAGTACTTC. Protein product: CASSLNSGVSEQYF. The chain uses TRBV11-2 and TRBJ2-7; a possible D gene is TRBD2 (6 bases). Germline V lookup: CDR1 SGHAT, CDR2 FQNNGV. CDR3 size: 14 residues. V dropped 2 bases and J dropped 6 bases, with 14 bases sitting between them. The full variable domain, completed using reference TRBV11-2 and TRBJ2-7, is EAGVAQSPRYKIIEKRQSVAFWCNPISGHATLYWYQQILGQGPKLLIQFQNNGVVDDSQLPKDRFSAERLKGVDSTLKIQPAKLEDSAVYLCASSLNSGVSEQYFGPGTRLTVT.

The rearrangement uses TRBV28 and TRBJ2-5, with 11 bases aligning to TRBD2. V was clipped by 6 bases and J by 2 bases; unmatched bases: 5. Per the germline V gene, CDR1 is MDHEN and CDR2 is SYDVKM. The CDR3 loop spans 15 amino acids. CDR3 nucleotides: TGTGCCAGCAGCCTCATAGCGGGGGGGCAAGAGACCCAGTACTTC. Its translation is CASSLIAGGQETQYF.

The J gene is TRBJ1-5, the V gene TRBV12-5; D call uncertain. This CDR3 is built from 14 residues. V gave up 6 bases and J gave up 0 bases, with 9 bases separating them. Germline assignment: CDR1 LGHNT and CDR2 FRNRAP. CDR3 coding DNA: TGTGCTAGTGGGGTACAGTTTAGCAATCAGCCCCAGCATTTT. Translating it yields CASGVQFSNQPQHF.

This clone has only a few counts. The chain recombines TRBV2 with TRBJ2-3; D is undetermined. The CDR3 sequence is 11 residues long. The germline gives CDR1 SNHLY, CDR2 FYNNEI. V shed 4 bases and J shed 6 bases, with 5 bases lying between them. The CDR3 bases are TGTGCCAGCAGTGCCTATGATACGCAGTATTTT. It encodes CASSAYDTQYF.

The sample holds a few counts of this clone. J is TRBJ1-2 and V is TRBV14; D is possibly TRBD1 (6 bases). The CDR3 extends over 12 amino acids. The germline V and J ends were trimmed by 3 bases and 8 bases, with 10 bases remaining between them. Germline V gene data show CDR1 as SGHDN and CDR2 as FVKESK. The CDR3 coding sequence is TGTGCCAGCAGCCACAGGGGTGGAGGCTACACCTTC. Its protein product is CASSHRGGGYTF.

This clone was seen a single time. The chain uses TRBV27 and TRBJ1-1, with D maybe TRBD1 (5 bases). This CDR3 is 14 amino acids long. CDR1 MNHEY and CDR2 SMNVEV come from the germline V gene (reference sequence). V was cut by 4 bases and J by 4 bases, with 13 bases left in between. The CDR3 reads CASSYGEGVTEAFF. Written as DNA, the CDR3 is TGTGCCAGCAGTTATGGGGAAGGGGTCACTGAAGCTTTCTTT.

As concerns this clone: Distinct nucleotide sequences in the sample also encode this CDR3. This chain uses TRBV7-9 with TRBJ1-6; 7 bases line up with TRBD1. The J segment lost 7 bases and the V segment lost 1 base, leaving 4 bases of the junction unmatched. The CDR3 loop spans 15 amino acids. From germline, CDR1 is SEHNR and CDR2 FQNEAQ (reference sequence). The CDR3 loop is CASSLEGTENSPLHF. CDR3 sequence (DNA): TGTGCCAGCAGCTTAGAAGGGACAGAAAATTCACCCCTCCACTTT. The whole variable domain, remainder taken from reference TRBV7-9 and TRBJ1-6, is DTGVSQNPRHKITKRGQNVTFRCDPISEHNRLYWYRQTLGQGPEFLTYFQNEAQLEKSRLLSDRFSAERPKGSFSTLEIQRTEQGDSAMYLCASSLEGTENSPLHFGNGTRLTVT.

The chain combines TRBV27 with TRBJ1-5; tentatively, D is TRBD1 (5 bases). Deletions cut 2 bases from V and 4 bases from J, with 18 bases between. The CDR3 sequence is 17 residues long. CDR1 MNHEY and CDR2 SMNVEV come from the germline V gene (reference sequence). The CDR3 nucleotides are TGTGCCAGCAGTTTAGGGGCGGGGACGGGGATTAATCAGCCCCAGCATTTT. It is translated as CASSLGAGTGINQPQHF.

The genes are TRBV2 and TRBJ2-5; the match to TRBD2 covers 9 bases. Germline V CDR1 and CDR2: SNHLY, FYNNEI. This CDR3 spans 19 amino acids. Unmatched junction bases numbered 20, after V lost 4 bases and J lost 5 bases. The CDR3 sequence is CASSVELARAGGLDETQYF. In nucleotides, the CDR3 is TGTGCCAGCAGTGTGGAATTGGCCCGGGCGGGGGGGCTAGATGAGACCCAGTACTTC.

The V and J genes are TRBV9 and TRBJ2-7; D not certain. Germline CDR1 reads SGDLS; CDR2 reads YYNGEE. The CDR3 is made up of 13 amino acids. The germline V and J ends were trimmed by 0 bases and 3 bases, with 7 bases remaining between them. The CDR3 DNA follows: TGTGCCAGCAGCGTAGCGGTTGGCTACGAGCAGTACTTC. As protein: CASSVAVGYEQYF.

This chain links TRBV28 with TRBJ2-3; 7 bases map to TRBD2. Trimming removed 5 bases from V and 4 bases from J; junction bases left unmatched: 9. This CDR3 comprises 15 residues. Germline CDR1 is MDHEN and CDR2 is SYDVKM. This CDR3 reads CASSLRGDAADTQYF. The CDR3 DNA is TGTGCCAGCAGTCTCCGGGGGGACGCCGCAGATACGCAGTATTTT.

This clone occurred a few times. V usage is TRBV7-2 and J usage is TRBJ2-6; 7 bases fit TRBD1. Germline V gene sequence: CDR1 SGHTA, CDR2 FQGNSA. V lost 5 bases, J lost 1 base, and 11 bases stayed unmatched. This CDR3 contains 18 residues. The CDR3 sequence is CASSPRDRYFSGANVLTF. The DNA for the CDR3 is TGTGCCAGCAGCCCCCGGGACAGATACTTTTCTGGGGCCAACGTCCTGACTTTC.

The rearrangement uses TRBV7-8 and TRBJ1-1, with D hard to call. Germline assignment: CDR1 SGHVS and CDR2 FQNEAQ. V lost 2 bases, J lost 0 bases, and 4 bases lay in between. The CDR3 contains 13 residues. The CDR3 sequence: CASSLTVNTEAFF. In DNA, the CDR3 is TGTGCCAGCAGCTTAACGGTGAACACTGAAGCTTTCTTT.

This chain connects TRBV4-2 to TRBJ1-2, with 7 bases aligning to TRBD1. The junction had 13 bases not matched to a gene; V was cut back by 1 base and J by 2 bases. Germline lookup yields CDR1 LGHNA and CDR2 YNFKEQ. The CDR3 sequence is 18 residues long. The DNA for the CDR3 is TGTGCCAGCAGCCAAGGAACAGGGGAGACAAAGGTCAACTATGGCTACACCTTC. The encoded protein is CASSQGTGETKVNYGYTF.

The chain has TRBV5-1 and TRBJ2-1; the D gene is possibly TRBD2 (5 bases). CDR3 length equals 14 residues. CDR1 is SGHRS and CDR2 is YFSETQ in the germline V gene. V lost 0 bases and J lost 6, with 10 bases in between. The CDR3 sequence is CASSLVPRGNEQFF. The CDR3 bases are TGCGCCAGCAGCTTGGTACCCCGGGGCAATGAGCAGTTCTTC.

The chain carries TRBV9 and TRBJ2-1; a possible D gene is TRBD2 (6 bases). V lost 0 bases to trimming and J lost 6 bases, with 10 bases between them. In germline, CDR1 is SGDLS, CDR2 YYNGEE. The length of the CDR3 is 14 residues. In DNA form, the CDR3 reads TGTGCCAGCAGCGTAGGTGGGGGGTCCAATGAGCAGTTCTTC. It yields the protein CASSVGGGSNEQFF.

The chain couples TRBV7-9 to TRBJ2-1; 10 positions agree with TRBD2. V lost 5 bases and J lost 3; bases outside the gene matches: 7. Germline-derived CDR1 and CDR2 are SEHNR and FQNEAQ (reference sequence). CDR3 length equals 16 residues. CDR3 sequence: CASSPPGLASYNEQFF. CDR3 coding DNA: TGTGCCAGCAGCCCGCCGGGACTAGCGAGCTACAATGAGCAGTTCTTC.

V is TRBV9 and J is TRBJ2-1, with 9 bases lining up with TRBD2. Germline lookup yields CDR1 SGDLS and CDR2 YYNGEE. Trimming cost V 2 bases and J 0 bases; bases outside gene matches: 3. The CDR3 is 16 residues long. The CDR3 region is CASSVLAGSSYNEQFF. Written as DNA, the CDR3 is TGTGCCAGCAGCGTTCTAGCGGGAAGCTCCTACAATGAGCAGTTCTTC.

The sample holds a few counts of this clone. The V gene is TRBV2, the J gene TRBJ2-2; no clear D. This CDR3 contains 13 residues. CDR1 SNHLY and CDR2 FYNNEI come from the germline V gene. Trimming cost V 5 bases and J 6 bases, with 10 bases left between them. CDR3 loop: CASSPNPAGELFF. The DNA for the CDR3 is TGTGCCAGCAGTCCTAACCCGGCCGGGGAGCTGTTTTTT.

The chain combines TRBV5-4 with TRBJ2-3; 9 bases are a match to TRBD2. V lost 1 base to trimming and J lost 0 bases; unmatched junction nucleotides: 0. Germline CDR1 reads SGHNT; CDR2 reads YYREEE (reference sequence). This CDR3 region has 15 residues. CDR3 sequence: CASSLTSGSTDTQYF. In DNA form, the CDR3 reads TGTGCCAGCAGCTTGACTAGCGGGAGCACAGATACGCAGTATTTT.

This clone has just one count. Other nucleotide sequences in the sample specify the same CDR3. This chain uses TRBV6-5 with TRBJ1-5; 8 bases are a match to TRBD1. From germline, CDR1 is MNHEY and CDR2 SVGAGI. The V and J ends lost 5 bases and 4 bases, in that order; junction bases with no gene match: 4. The CDR3 has 14 residues. The CDR3, as DNA: TGTGCCAGCAGTCCAGGGGGCGGGAATCAGCCCCAGCATTTT. Protein: CASSPGGGNQPQHF.

This clone was seen once. The V call is TRBV27, the J call TRBJ1-1; no definite D call. Trimming cost V 2 bases and J 2 bases, with 9 bases left between them. The length of the CDR3 is 14 residues. In germline, CDR1 is MNHEY, CDR2 SMNVEV (reference sequence). The CDR3 region has the DNA TGTGCCAGCAGTTTAGAGAGAGTAAACACTGAAGCTTTCTTT. Amino acids: CASSLERVNTEAFF.